Below, 21 T cell receptor beta chains from the same sample are listed, as sequenced in a study of T cell changes during pregnancy in multiple sclerosis. Only in-frame clones appear in the TCRdb table, and some are missing; sequencing was by immunoSEQ multiplex PCR. Here the sample spans around 62,000 clones, approximately 90% being singletons. Here the sequenced sample was peripheral blood, taken in the first trimester of pregnancy. All receptors derive from a female donor with multiple sclerosis, enrolled in a pregnancy study.

This chain joins TRBV30 and TRBJ1-4; 8 bases are shared with TRBD1. Germline CDR1 is GTSNPN and CDR2 is SVGIG (reference sequence). The CDR3 sequence is 15 residues long. Trimming took 3 bases from V and 5 from J; bases not matched to a gene: 8. CDR3 in DNA: TGTGCCTGGAGCCCAGGACAGGGAGGAAATGAAAAACTGTTTTTT. This gives the protein CAWSPGQGGNEKLFF.

The CDR3 loop reads CASQRGGMYNEQFF. CDR3 bases: TGTGCCAGCCAGCGGGGGGGCATGTACAATGAGCAGTTCTTC. The chain recombines TRBV7-6 with TRBJ2-1, with 10 bases that match TRBD2. The length of the CDR3 is 14 residues. CDR1 is SGHVS, CDR2 FNYEAQ, per germline. The ends lost 8 bases at V and 4 bases at J; junction bases unmatched: 5.

The chain employs TRBV10-1 and TRBJ2-7; D might be TRBD1 (8 bases). Germline CDR1 WNHNN, CDR2 SYGVQD (reference sequence). The CDR3 is made up of 15 amino acids. With 3 bases removed from V and 5 bases from J, the gap between germline ends came to 17 bases. This chain's CDR3 is CASSDSGTGSDEQYF. The CDR3 bases are TGCGCCAGCAGTGACAGCGGGACAGGAAGCGACGAGCAGTACTTC.

This chain links TRBV7-9 with TRBJ1-1, with 7 bases fitting TRBD1. The V and J ends lost 1 base and 1 base, in that order; junction bases with no gene match: 9. The CDR3 spans 17 residues. The V gene's germline CDR1 is SEHNR and CDR2 FQNEAQ (reference sequence). The CDR3 sequence is CASSLVRSTGKNTEAFF. CDR3 sequence (DNA): TGTGCCAGCAGCTTAGTGAGGTCGACAGGGAAGAACACTGAAGCTTTCTTT.

The chain carries TRBV10-3 and TRBJ1-4, with TRBD1 matching 8 bases. The junction had 11 bases not matched to a gene; V was cut back by 10 bases and J by 7 bases. The germline V gene has CDR1 ENHRY and CDR2 SYGVKD. The CDR3 is 14 residues long. CDR3 sequence (DNA): TGTGCCACCGGAATACAGGGGGATGGTGAAAAACTGTTTTTT. It is translated as CATGIQGDGEKLFF.

V gene TRBV5-1 combines with J gene TRBJ2-3; 9 bases are a match to TRBD2. This CDR3 has 16 amino acids. CDR1 and CDR2 (germline): SGHRS, YFSETQ. The junction had 4 bases not matched to a gene; V was cut back by 1 base and J by 1 base. The CDR3 nucleotides are TGCGCCAGCAGCTTGACCATAGCGGGGGGCACAGATACGCAGTATTTT. Its protein is CASSLTIAGGTDTQYF.

This chain uses TRBV30 with TRBJ1-5; TRBD1 might be the D (6 bases). The CDR3 runs 15 residues. Trimming stripped 4 bases from V and 2 bases from J, with 15 bases between. Looked up from germline, CDR1 is GTSNPN and CDR2 is SVGIG (reference sequence). DNA of the CDR3: TGTGCCTGGACTCGCCCGGACAGCCGCAATCAGCCCCAGCATTTT. Protein: CAWTRPDSRNQPQHF.

The sample holds a few counts of this clone. This chain uses TRBV5-1 with TRBJ1-5, with D hard to call. The germline V gene encodes CDR1 SGHRS and CDR2 YFSETQ. CDR3 size: 15 residues. Trimming pared 0 bases from V and 1 base from J, leaving 8 bases between. The CDR3 spells CASSLGQNSNQPQHF. CDR3 DNA: TGCGCCAGCAGCTTGGGGCAAAACAGCAATCAGCCCCAGCATTTT.

The CDR3 DNA is TGTGCCAGCTCACCGGTAGAAAACACTGAAGCTTTCTTT. Translated, it gives CASSPVENTEAFF. This chain connects TRBV18 to TRBJ1-1; unclear D gene. V lost 3 bases and J 2 bases, leaving 7 bases between the germline ends. CDR1 and CDR2 (germline): KGHSH, LQKENI. The CDR3 length is 13 residues.

The chain links TRBV27 to TRBJ2-7; 9 bases fit TRBD1. The CDR3 consists of 15 residues. The V gene's germline CDR1 is MNHEY and CDR2 SMNVEV (reference sequence). The ends lost 5 bases at V and 4 bases at J; junction bases unmatched: 9. The chain's CDR3 is CASSPGTGQWYEQYF. CDR3 DNA: TGTGCCAGCAGTCCAGGGACAGGGCAGTGGTACGAGCAGTACTTC.

The rearrangement uses TRBV6-5 and TRBJ1-4; the D is unclear. The CDR3 is made up of 15 amino acids. V was shortened by 5 bases and J by 7 bases, with 17 bases between the two germline ends. Germline V gene lookup returns CDR1 MNHEY and CDR2 SVGAGI. The CDR3 loop is CASSPRSPRGEKLFF. For the CDR3, the DNA is TGTGCCAGCAGTCCCAGATCCCCACGGGGTGAAAAACTGTTTTTT.

The CDR3 region has the DNA TGTGCCTGGAGTGGAGGCGGGGCTACCCAAGAGACCCAGTACTTC. As protein: CAWSGGGATQETQYF. The rearrangement links TRBV30 to TRBJ2-5; TRBD2 is a possible D gene (6 bases). CDR3 size: 15 residues. Germline-derived CDR1 and CDR2 are GTSNPN and SVGIG (reference sequence). Deletions cut 1 base from V and 1 base from J, with 13 bases between.

This chain uses TRBV5-4 with TRBJ1-1, with a possible D match to TRBD1 (5 bases). The CDR3 contains 14 residues. Germline V gives CDR1 SGHNT, CDR2 YYREEE (reference sequence). Trimming cost V 4 bases and J 3 bases, with 13 bases left between them. CDR3 DNA sequence: TGTGCCAGCAGCGGAGGGCTGGGGGACACTGAAGCTTTCTTT. Amino acid sequence: CASSGGLGDTEAFF.

The chain couples TRBV28 to TRBJ2-2; 12 nucleotides match TRBD2. From germline, CDR1 is MDHEN and CDR2 SYDVKM. This CDR3 contains 15 residues. Unmatched junction bases numbered 5, after V lost 6 bases and J lost 6 bases. DNA for the CDR3: TGTGCCAGCAGCAGACTAGCGGGAGCCCCCGGGGAGCTGTTTTTT. Amino acid sequence: CASSRLAGAPGELFF.

V usage is TRBV5-1 and J usage is TRBJ2-3; D remains ambiguous. Germline loops: CDR1 SGHRS, CDR2 YFSETQ. Trimming pared 0 bases from V and 3 bases from J, leaving 11 bases between. The CDR3 covers 15 residues. CDR3 sequence reads: CASSLVGVGTDTQYF. CDR3 sequence (DNA): TGCGCCAGCAGCTTGGTTGGTGTCGGGACAGATACGCAGTATTTT.

There are a few counts of this clone. The CDR3 is CASSPVEGAEAFF. In DNA, the CDR3 is TGTGCCAGCTCACCCGTCGAGGGCGCTGAAGCTTTCTTT. The rearrangement uses TRBV18 and TRBJ1-1; D unclear. Germline CDR1 KGHSH, CDR2 LQKENI. CDR3 length equals 13 residues. V lost 3 bases, J lost 6 bases, and 11 bases lay in between.

This sequence joins TRBV25-1 and TRBJ1-1; no definite D call. V was trimmed by 3 bases and J by 8 bases, leaving 22 bases between them. Germline V CDR1 and CDR2: MGHDK, SYGVNS. The CDR3 totals 16 residues. Here the CDR3 reads CASSDGSGRDREEAFF. The DNA of the CDR3 is TGTGCCAGCAGTGACGGGAGCGGCAGAGACCGAGAAGAAGCTTTCTTT.

The V and J genes are TRBV5-4 and TRBJ2-7, with TRBD1 matching 10 bases. The CDR3 contains 14 residues. V trimming: 2 bases; J trimming: 3 bases; junction bases outside the gene matches: 2. Germline assignment: CDR1 SGHNT and CDR2 YYREEE (reference sequence). The CDR3 DNA reads TGTGCCAGCAGCTTCGACAGGGGGCTCTACGAGCAGTACTTC. It yields the protein CASSFDRGLYEQYF.

The sample holds one count of this clone. The gene calls are TRBV14 and TRBJ2-1; D gene unclear. Trimming took 0 bases from V and 0 from J, leaving 9 bases between them. This CDR3 comprises 16 residues. Germline lookup yields CDR1 SGHDN and CDR2 FVKESK. The CDR3 sequence is CASSQEVVSSYNEQFF. CDR3 nucleotides: TGTGCCAGCAGCCAAGAAGTGGTTAGCTCCTACAATGAGCAGTTCTTC.

The rearrangement links TRBV6-6 to TRBJ1-2; D unclear. The V end was cut by 6 bases, the J end by 1 base, with 12 bases between. The CDR3 has 14 residues. CDR1 is MNHNY, CDR2 SVGAGI, per germline (reference sequence). The CDR3 DNA sequence: TGTGCCAGCAGCCCTCCCGGGAGTAACTATGGCTACACCTTC. The encoded protein is CASSPPGSNYGYTF.

Only one count was recorded for this clone. J is TRBJ2-1 and V is TRBV30; the D gene is possibly TRBD2 (6 bases). Germline V lookup: CDR1 GTSNPN, CDR2 SVGIG (reference sequence). The CDR3 is made up of 12 amino acids. V gave up 3 bases and J gave up 7 bases, with 10 bases separating them. CDR3 residues: CAWSGSGNEQFF. CDR3 nucleotide sequence: TGTGCCTGGAGCGGGAGTGGGAATGAGCAGTTCTTC.